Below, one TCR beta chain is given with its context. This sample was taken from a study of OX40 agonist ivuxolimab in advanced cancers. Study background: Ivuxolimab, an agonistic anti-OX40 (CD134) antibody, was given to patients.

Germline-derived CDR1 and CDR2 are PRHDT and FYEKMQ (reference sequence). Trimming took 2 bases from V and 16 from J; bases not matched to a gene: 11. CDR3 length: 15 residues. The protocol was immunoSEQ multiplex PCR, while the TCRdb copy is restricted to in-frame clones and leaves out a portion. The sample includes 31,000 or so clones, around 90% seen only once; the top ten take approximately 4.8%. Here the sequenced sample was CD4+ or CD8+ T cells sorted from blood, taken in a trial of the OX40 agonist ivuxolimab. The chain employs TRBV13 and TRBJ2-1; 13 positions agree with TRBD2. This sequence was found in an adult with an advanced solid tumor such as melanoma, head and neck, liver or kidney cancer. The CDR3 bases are TGTGCCAGCAGCTTATTGGGGACTAGCGGGACTGAGCGCTTCTTC. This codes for CASSLLGTSGTERFF.